This TCR beta chain was found in a study of spatial heterogeneity in lung cancer. Study-wide context: There were, on average, more than eight raw-read appearances for each unique TCR and UMI combination.

Time point meaning: sample taken at primary tumor resection. In its sample, this clonotype was seen many times. Its target is not known. The library was designed around alpha chains, so this beta chain is a stray read whose abundance carries little weight. The CDR3 is made up of 16 amino acids. Trimming cost V 4 bases and J 0 bases; bases outside gene matches: 8. From germline, CDR1 is SGHNT and CDR2 YYREEE (reference sequence). Study outcomes and limitations: Tumor T-cell coverage was an estimated 7% or so for alpha and 13% for beta chains. Within tumors, counts of expanded alpha and beta TCRs tracked tumor mutation counts.

Every TCR cDNA molecule bore its own unique molecular identifier. TCRdb re-called the 5' RACE reads through MiXCR, storing one row per CDR3 protein. The sample carries over 15,000 distinct CDR3 sequences, 8.5% to 10% recorded once. The V and J genes are TRBV5-4 and TRBJ1-1; 8 bases are shared with TRBD1. The starting material was lung tumor tissue, obtained at surgery. The receptor comes from a female donor with early-stage non-small cell lung cancer. The CDR3 coding sequence is TGTGCCAGCAGCCCTTTGACAGGGGCTATGAACACTGAAGCTTTCTTT. Translating gives CASSPLTGAMNTEAFF.